These 13 T cell receptor beta chains came from one sample sequenced in a study of cytomegalovirus exposure and HLA in healthy donors. PCR primers comprised 60 Vbeta and 13 Jbeta primers. This table comes from immunoSEQ multiplex PCR, and its TCRdb copy is limited to in-frame clones, with some not included. Of about 190,000 clones in the sample, around four fifths were seen once. Source material: PBMCs. The receptor source for this set is a man aged 35 to 55 in good health and CMV-seropositive.

V gene TRBV7-8 combines with J gene TRBJ2-1; possibly TRBD2 for D (5 bases). The germline gives CDR1 SGHVS, CDR2 FQNEAQ. Between the trimmed V and J ends, which lost 1 base and 8 bases, there was a span of 12 bases. The CDR3 runs 14 residues. The CDR3 sequence: CASSLGGRSDEQFF. In DNA, the CDR3 is TGTGCCAGCAGCTTAGGAGGGAGATCGGATGAGCAGTTCTTC.

The rearrangement links TRBV5-1 to TRBJ2-1; tentatively, D is TRBD2 (5 bases). Trimming took 2 bases from V and 6 from J, leaving 15 bases between them. The CDR3 has 15 amino acids. Germline values: CDR1 SGHRS, CDR2 YFSETQ. The DNA of the CDR3 is TGCGCCAGCAGCTTCGTAGCGAGGGCGGGCAATGAGCAGTTCTTC. Encoded protein: CASSFVARAGNEQFF.

The rearrangement links TRBV4-3 to TRBJ2-1, with 8 nucleotides matching TRBD1. There are 13 residues in the CDR3. CDR1 and CDR2 from the germline V gene are LGHNA and YSLEER. J was trimmed by 9 bases and V by 2 bases; bases with no gene match: 3. CDR3: CASSQQGAGEQFF. The DNA for the CDR3 is TGCGCCAGCAGCCAACAGGGGGCGGGTGAGCAGTTCTTC.

V usage is TRBV14 and J usage is TRBJ1-2, with D tentatively TRBD1 (5 bases). CDR1 is SGHDN, CDR2 FVKESK, per germline. The CDR3 spans 15 residues. Trimming removed 1 base at V and 4 bases at J, with 13 bases between. For the CDR3, the DNA is TGTGCCAGCAGCCAAGTAGGATCAGGGATCTATGGCTACACCTTC. Its protein product is CASSQVGSGIYGYTF.

The rearrangement uses TRBV28 and TRBJ2-7; TRBD1 matches 9 bases. Germline V gives CDR1 MDHEN, CDR2 SYDVKM. This CDR3 region has 13 residues. Trimming at V came to 9 bases and at J to 2 bases, leaving 5 bases not matched to a gene. DNA of the CDR3: TGTGCCAGTAACGGGGACAGGGCCTACGAGCAGTACTTC. Its protein product is CASNGDRAYEQYF.

Only a few counts were recorded for this clone. The chain links TRBV18 to TRBJ1-6; TRBD1 aligns across 8 bases. CDR1 KGHSH and CDR2 LQKENI come from the germline V gene. V trimming: 0 bases; J trimming: 1 base; junction bases outside the gene matches: 5. The CDR3 is 18 amino acids. CDR3 coding DNA: TGTGCCAGCTCACCACCGGGGACAGGCACGTCCTATAATTCACCCCTCCACTTT. It specifies CASSPPGTGTSYNSPLHF.

The rearrangement links TRBV10-3 to TRBJ2-1; 8 bases agree with TRBD2. The V gene end was trimmed by 11 bases and the J gene end by 6 bases; junction bases not matched to a gene: 12. The CDR3 covers 14 residues. CDR1 is ENHRY, CDR2 SYGVKD, per germline. CDR3 amino acids: CALRREGPSNEQFF. The CDR3 DNA is TGTGCCTTAAGACGGGAGGGCCCCTCCAATGAGCAGTTCTTC.

V and J are TRBV2 and TRBJ2-1, with 8 bases aligning to TRBD1. Germline trimming cut 9 bases from V and 7 bases from J; bases unmatched to any gene: 8. Per germline, CDR1 SNHLY and CDR2 FYNNEI. The CDR3 totals 13 residues. CDR3 nucleotide sequence: TGTGCCAGATTACGACAGGGGCGGAATGAGCAGTTCTTC. Translated: CARLRQGRNEQFF.

This rearrangement joins TRBV7-2 to TRBJ1-5; D not resolved. Trimming pared 5 bases from V and 0 bases from J, leaving 11 bases between. In germline, CDR1 is SGHTA, CDR2 FQGNSA. The CDR3 contains 15 residues. The DNA for the CDR3 is TGTGCCAGCAGCGCCTACAGTTCTAGCAATCAGCCCCAGCATTTT. The encoded protein is CASSAYSSSNQPQHF.

V is TRBV30 and J is TRBJ2-6, with D tentatively TRBD1 (5 bases). Trimming left V 8 bases short and J 2 bases short, with 19 bases between. This CDR3 is built from 16 residues. The germline gives CDR1 GTSNPN, CDR2 SVGIG (reference sequence). In DNA form, the CDR3 reads TGTGCCCTTCTGGCAGGGAAAGTAGCTGGGGCCAACGTCCTGACTTTC. As protein: CALLAGKVAGANVLTF.

This rearrangement joins TRBV28 to TRBJ2-3; no reliable D call. The V end was cut by 6 bases, the J end by 6 bases, with 13 bases between. This CDR3 spans 13 amino acids. Germline lookup yields CDR1 MDHEN and CDR2 SYDVKM. For the CDR3, the DNA is TGTGCCAGCAGAAAGAACCCTACTGATACGCAGTATTTT. Translation gives CASRKNPTDTQYF.

With respect to this clone: The junction departs from germline at one end; a sequencing error may be responsible. The rearrangement joins TRBV7-9 to TRBJ1-2, with a weak D call TRBD1 (6 bases). The CDR3 loop spans 14 amino acids. The V gene's germline CDR1 is SEHNR and CDR2 FQNEAQ (reference sequence). In nucleotides, the CDR3 is TGTTCCAGCAGCGTACGGGACATGACGGGAGGCTACACCTTC. Residues: CSSSVRDMTGGYTF.

The chain couples TRBV30 to TRBJ1-4; D is ambiguous. From germline, CDR1 is GTSNPN and CDR2 SVGIG (reference sequence). V was clipped by 1 base and J by 5 bases, with 11 bases between them. This CDR3 is built from 14 residues. CDR3 sequence reads: CAWSAPGQNEKLFF. CDR3 coding DNA: TGTGCCTGGAGTGCACCAGGTCAAAATGAAAAACTGTTTTTT.